This T cell receptor (beta chain) was sequenced for a study of blood T cell repertoires in COVID-19. The V end lost 0 bases, the J end lost 1 base, and 9 bases lay between the germline ends. Germline-derived CDR1 and CDR2 are SGHTA and FQGNSA. This CDR3 region has 15 residues. This table comes from immunoSEQ multiplex PCR, and its TCRdb copy is limited to in-frame clones, with some not included. There are 240,000 or so clones in the sample; approximately 85% occur only once, and around 12% lies in the top ten. The TCR was taken from a woman aged 55-70 years with active or convalescent COVID-19. Sample: peripheral blood. This chain links TRBV7-2 with TRBJ1-1; D is unclear. CDR3 in amino acids: CASSLARHPNTEAFF. The DNA of the CDR3 is TGTGCCAGCAGCTTAGCGAGACATCCGAACACTGAAGCTTTCTTT.